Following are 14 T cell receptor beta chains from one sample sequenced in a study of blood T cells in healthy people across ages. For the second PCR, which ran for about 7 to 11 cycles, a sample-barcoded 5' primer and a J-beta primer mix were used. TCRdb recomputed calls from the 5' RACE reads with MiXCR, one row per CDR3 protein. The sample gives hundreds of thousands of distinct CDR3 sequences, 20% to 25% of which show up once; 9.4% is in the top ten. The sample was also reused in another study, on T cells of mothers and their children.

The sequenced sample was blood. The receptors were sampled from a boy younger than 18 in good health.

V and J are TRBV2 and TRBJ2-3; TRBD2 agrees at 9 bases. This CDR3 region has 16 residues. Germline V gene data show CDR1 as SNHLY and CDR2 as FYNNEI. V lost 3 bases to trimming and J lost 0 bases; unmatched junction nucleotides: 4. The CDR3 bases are TGTGCCAGCAGTGAGGTGCTAGCGGGGAGCACAGATACGCAGTATTTT. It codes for CASSEVLAGSTDTQYF.

CDR3: CASSGVTGYQETQYF. CDR3 sequence (DNA): TGTGCCAGCAGTGGAGTCACCGGATACCAAGAGACCCAGTACTTC. The chain couples TRBV2 to TRBJ2-5; D is uncertain. The CDR3 is 15 amino acids. Germline values: CDR1 SNHLY, CDR2 FYNNEI. V dropped 4 bases and J dropped 0 bases, with 12 bases sitting between them.

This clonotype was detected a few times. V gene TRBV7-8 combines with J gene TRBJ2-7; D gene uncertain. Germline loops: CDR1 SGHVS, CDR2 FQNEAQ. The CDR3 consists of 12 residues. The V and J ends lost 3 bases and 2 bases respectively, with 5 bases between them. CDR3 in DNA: TGTGCCAGCAGCTTTTCGGCCTACGAGCAGTACTTC. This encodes CASSFSAYEQYF.

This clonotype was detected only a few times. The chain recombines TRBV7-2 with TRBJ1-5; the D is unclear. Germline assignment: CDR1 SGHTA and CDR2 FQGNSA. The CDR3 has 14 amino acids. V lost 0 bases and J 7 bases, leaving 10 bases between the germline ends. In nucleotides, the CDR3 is TGTGCCAGCAGCTTAGCTAAAGGGCAACAGCCCCAGCATTTT. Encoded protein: CASSLAKGQQPQHF.

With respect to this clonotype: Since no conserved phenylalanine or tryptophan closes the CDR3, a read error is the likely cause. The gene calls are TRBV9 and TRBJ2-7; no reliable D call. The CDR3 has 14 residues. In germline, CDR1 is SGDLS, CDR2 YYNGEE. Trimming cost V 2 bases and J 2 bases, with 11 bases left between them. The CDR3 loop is CASSVTTLPYEQYL. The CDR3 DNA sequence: TGTGCCAGCAGCGTTACGACTCTTCCCTACGAGCAGTACCTC.

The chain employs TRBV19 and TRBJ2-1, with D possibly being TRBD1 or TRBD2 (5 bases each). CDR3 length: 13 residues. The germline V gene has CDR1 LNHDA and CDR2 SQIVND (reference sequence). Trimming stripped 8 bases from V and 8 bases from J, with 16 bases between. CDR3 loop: CASQKGESYEQFF. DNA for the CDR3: TGTGCCAGTCAAAAAGGGGAGTCGTATGAGCAGTTCTTC.

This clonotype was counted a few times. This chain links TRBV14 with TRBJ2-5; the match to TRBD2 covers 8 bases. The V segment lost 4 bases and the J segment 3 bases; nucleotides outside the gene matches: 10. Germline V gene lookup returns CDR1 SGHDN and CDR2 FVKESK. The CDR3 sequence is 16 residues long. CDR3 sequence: CASSRIWGAGEETQYF. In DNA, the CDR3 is TGTGCCAGCAGCCGGATCTGGGGAGCGGGAGAAGAGACCCAGTACTTC.

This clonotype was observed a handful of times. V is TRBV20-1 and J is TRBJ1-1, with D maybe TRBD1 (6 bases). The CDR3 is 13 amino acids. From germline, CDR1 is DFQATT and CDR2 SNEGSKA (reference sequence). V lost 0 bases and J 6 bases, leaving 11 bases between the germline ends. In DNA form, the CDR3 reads TGCAGTGCTAGAGATTTAGGGGGGGCTGAAGCTTTCTTT. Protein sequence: CSARDLGGAEAFF.

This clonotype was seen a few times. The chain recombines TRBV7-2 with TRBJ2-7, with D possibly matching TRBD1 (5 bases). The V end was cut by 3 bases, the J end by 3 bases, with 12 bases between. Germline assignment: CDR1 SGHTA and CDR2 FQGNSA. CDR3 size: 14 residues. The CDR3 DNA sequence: TGTGCCAGCAGCTTCCCAGGGATAAGCTACGAGCAGTACTTC. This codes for CASSFPGISYEQYF. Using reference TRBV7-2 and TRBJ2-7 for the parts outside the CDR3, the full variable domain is GAGVSQSPSNKVTEKGKDVELRCDPISGHTALYWYRQSLGQGLEFLIYFQGNSAPDKSGLPSDRFSAERTGGSVSTLTIQRTQQEDSAVYLCASSFPGISYEQYFGPGTRLTVT.

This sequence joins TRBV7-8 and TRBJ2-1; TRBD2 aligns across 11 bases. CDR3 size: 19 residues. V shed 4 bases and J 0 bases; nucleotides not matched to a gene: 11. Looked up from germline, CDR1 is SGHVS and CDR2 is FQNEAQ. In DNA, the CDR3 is TGTGCCAGCAGCTCGGAGCCGGGACTAGCGGAAATCTCCTACAATGAGCAGTTCTTC. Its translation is CASSSEPGLAEISYNEQFF.

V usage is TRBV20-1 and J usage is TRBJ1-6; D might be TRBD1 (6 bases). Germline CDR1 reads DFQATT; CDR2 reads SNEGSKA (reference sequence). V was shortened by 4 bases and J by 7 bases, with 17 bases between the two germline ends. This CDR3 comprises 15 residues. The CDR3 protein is CSAIYPGTGNSPLHF. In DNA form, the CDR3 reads TGCAGTGCTATTTATCCGGGAACAGGGAATTCACCCCTCCACTTT.

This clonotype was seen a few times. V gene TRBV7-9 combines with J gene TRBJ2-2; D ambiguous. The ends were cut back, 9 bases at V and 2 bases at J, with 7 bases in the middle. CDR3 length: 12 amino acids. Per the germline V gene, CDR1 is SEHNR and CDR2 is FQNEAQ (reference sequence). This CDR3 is CASLINTGELFF. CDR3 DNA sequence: TGTGCCAGTCTTATCAACACCGGGGAGCTGTTTTTT.

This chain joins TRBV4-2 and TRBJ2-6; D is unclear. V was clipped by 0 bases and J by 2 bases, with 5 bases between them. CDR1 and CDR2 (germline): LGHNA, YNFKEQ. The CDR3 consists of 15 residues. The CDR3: CASSQEPAGANVLTF. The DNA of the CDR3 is TGTGCCAGCAGCCAAGAACCAGCTGGGGCCAACGTCCTGACTTTC.

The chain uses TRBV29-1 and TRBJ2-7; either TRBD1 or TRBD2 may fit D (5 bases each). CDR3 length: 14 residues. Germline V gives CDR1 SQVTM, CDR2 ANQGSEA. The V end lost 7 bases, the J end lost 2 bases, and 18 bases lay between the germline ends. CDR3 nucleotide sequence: TGCAGCGCCCGGGGCCTGTTGGGTCCCTACGAGCAGTACTTC. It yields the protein CSARGLLGPYEQYF.